This record covers a single T cell receptor (beta chain). Its antigen remains unidentified. This sample was taken from a study of response to subunit inactivated influenza vaccine. Study-level results: The study's authors posited that every seasonal influenza vaccination enlists few new T cells.

V lost 0 bases and J lost 0; bases outside the gene matches: 4. Germline V lookup: CDR1 SGDLS, CDR2 YYNGEE. The CDR3 is 16 residues long. Using its own MiXCR run on the RT-PCR reads, TCRdb lists one record per CDR3 protein. The sample records about 650,000 distinct CDR3 sequences, 15% to 17% being singletons. The origin of this receptor is a man aged 50-59 years who received an inactivated influenza vaccine. Sequencing used PBMCs from blood, obtained roughly 12 days after vaccination. The chain is built from TRBV9 and TRBJ2-3; 7 bases line up with TRBD1. The CDR3 is CASSVEGQSSTDTQYF. The CDR3 bases are TGTGCCAGCAGCGTAGAGGGACAGTCAAGCACAGATACGCAGTATTTT. The full variable domain, with the rest looked up from reference TRBV9 and TRBJ2-3, is DSGVTQTPKHLITATGQRVTLRCSPRSGDLSVYWYQQSLDQGLQFLIQYYNGEERAKGNILERFSAQQFPDLHSELNLSSLELGDSALYFCASSVEGQSSTDTQYFGPGTRLTVL.